This TCR beta chain was observed in a study of blood T cell repertoires in COVID-19. In the study overall: There were acute and convalescent COVID-19 samples, and they came from the United States, Italy and Spain. From T cells, B-cell-depleted T cells, or PBMCs came the material, which was cDNA or gDNA.

In the authors' methods: Estimation of nucleated cell counts relied on the amplification of reference gene primers. Produced via immunoSEQ multiplex PCR; TCRdb's table is partial and in-frame only. That table is the source of V, J and clone size, and D and trimming were worked out from the DNA. The repertoire holds around 94,000 clones, about four fifths seen once, with around 6.9% in the top ten. CDR1 LNHNV and CDR2 YYDKDF come from the germline V gene (reference sequence). Trimming took 5 bases from V and 6 from J; bases not matched to a gene: 15. The CDR3 consists of 18 residues. The sample taken for sequencing was peripheral blood. The receptor was derived from a man in his 60s with acute or convalescent COVID-19. The V call is TRBV15, the J call TRBJ1-4, with 10 bases fitting TRBD1. CDR3 region: CATSSTGQGTLKHEKLFF. The DNA of the CDR3 is TGTGCCACCAGCTCGACGGGACAGGGGACCCTAAAGCATGAAAAACTGTTTTTT.